Listed here are 8 T cell receptor beta chains from one sample, sequenced in a study of blood T cells in healthy people across ages. Primers used in a second PCR of roughly 6 to 12 cycles were a sample-barcoded 5' primer and a J-beta primer mix. MiXCR, run by TCRdb on the 5' RACE reads, gives a single entry per CDR3 protein. Here the sample spans about 720,000 distinct CDR3 sequences, around 25% being singletons. These data were likewise used in another study, on T cells of mothers and their children.

The sample consisted of blood. These receptors were collected from a boy younger than 18 in good health.

This clonotype was detected only a few times. The gene calls are TRBV13 and TRBJ2-1; 12 bases match TRBD2. The CDR3 is 16 residues long. The J segment lost 4 bases and the V segment lost 1 base, leaving 2 bases of the junction unmatched. CDR1 and CDR2 from the germline V gene are PRHDT and FYEKMQ (reference sequence). The CDR3 spells CASSLETSGGYNEQFF. CDR3 bases: TGTGCCAGCAGCTTAGAAACTAGCGGGGGGTACAATGAGCAGTTCTTC.

This clonotype turned up a few times. The chain combines TRBV29-1 with TRBJ2-7; D may be TRBD2 (6 bases). Deletions cut 1 base from V and 5 bases from J, with 21 bases between. Germline V lookup: CDR1 SQVTM, CDR2 ANQGSEA. CDR3 size: 16 residues. The CDR3 sequence is CSVEGGRDSVLDEQYF. The CDR3 DNA follows: TGCAGCGTTGAAGGGGGCCGGGACTCTGTCTTGGACGAGCAGTACTTC.

The V and J genes are TRBV27 and TRBJ2-7; 7 bases align to TRBD1. Germline CDR1 and CDR2: MNHEY and SMNVEV (reference sequence). The length of the CDR3 is 16 residues. V dropped 2 bases and J dropped 4; count of bases not matched to a gene: 11. The CDR3 region has the DNA TGTGCCAGCAGTTTAATTGAGGGGGCACCTGGGTACGAGCAGTACTTC. As protein: CASSLIEGAPGYEQYF.

This chain connects TRBV15 to TRBJ1-4, with D tentatively TRBD1 (6 bases). This CDR3 is built from 16 residues. V lost 0 bases and J 8 bases, leaving 16 bases between the germline ends. Germline loops: CDR1 LNHNV, CDR2 YYDKDF (reference sequence). The CDR3 is CATSRDPAGVEEKLFF. The CDR3 DNA reads TGTGCCACCAGCAGAGATCCGGCAGGGGTAGAGGAAAAACTGTTTTTT.

The chain links TRBV20-1 to TRBJ1-1; D is ambiguous. V lost 5 bases and J lost 1, with 11 bases in between. The CDR3 runs to 13 residues. Germline values: CDR1 DFQATT, CDR2 SNEGSKA (reference sequence). The CDR3 bases are TGCAGTGCTTGTTGGGATTCGAACACTGAAGCTTTCTTT. Its protein is CSACWDSNTEAFF.

This chain links TRBV11-1 with TRBJ1-1; TRBD1 matches 10 bases. The CDR3 is 15 amino acids. Germline V CDR1 and CDR2: SGHAT, FQDESV (reference sequence). J lost 1 base, V lost 5 bases, and 4 bases had no gene match. This CDR3 reads CASSAGQGGNTEAFF. The CDR3 nucleotides are TGTGCCAGCAGCGCCGGACAGGGGGGGAACACTGAAGCTTTCTTT.

The rearrangement joins TRBV11-1 to TRBJ2-1; D unresolved. Looked up from germline, CDR1 is SGHAT and CDR2 is FQDESV (reference sequence). V was shortened by 0 bases and J by 8 bases, with 11 bases between the two germline ends. This CDR3 spans 14 amino acids. The CDR3, as DNA: TGTGCCAGCAGCTTAGCGAGGCTAGACCATGAGCAGTTCTTC. This gives the protein CASSLARLDHEQFF.

This clonotype has only a few counts. The chain combines TRBV5-1 with TRBJ2-3, with 8 bases identical to TRBD2. CDR1 is SGHRS, CDR2 YFSETQ, per germline. V trimming: 0 bases; J trimming: 1 base; junction bases outside the gene matches: 1. This CDR3 comprises 15 residues. CDR3 loop: CASSLELAGTDTQYF. The CDR3 coding sequence is TGCGCCAGCAGCTTGGAACTAGCGGGCACAGATACGCAGTATTTT.